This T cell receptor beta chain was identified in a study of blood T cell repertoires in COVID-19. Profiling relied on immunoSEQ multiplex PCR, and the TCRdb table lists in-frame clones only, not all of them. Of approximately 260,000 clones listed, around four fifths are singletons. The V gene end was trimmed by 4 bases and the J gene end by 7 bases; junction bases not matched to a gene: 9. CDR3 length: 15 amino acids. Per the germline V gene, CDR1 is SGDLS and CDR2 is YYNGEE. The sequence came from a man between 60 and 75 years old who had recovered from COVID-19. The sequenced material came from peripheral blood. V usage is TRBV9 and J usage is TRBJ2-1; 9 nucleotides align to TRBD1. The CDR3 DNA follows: TGTGCCAGCAGCCTAGGGACAGGGCTGCGGAATGAGCAGTTCTTC. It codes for CASSLGTGLRNEQFF.